Detailed here is one T cell receptor (beta chain). This clone was seen once. Its antigen remains undetermined. The record has no base qualities; no much larger clone is one base away. Receptors were amplified or captured by the immunoSEQ multiplex PCR assay. An external provider carried out the TCRbeta CDR3 sequencing as a commercial service. On the study's bioinformatics: The analyses relied on productive nucleotide sequences along with amino acid sequences obtained through in silico translation. Diversity was quantified by Renyi entropy over a range of alpha values, with sample size equalised by taking the median of 200 repeated subsamples. For clustering, the distance between each pair of repertoires was computed as one minus the Chao-modified Jaccard index, which corrected for under-sampling. Frequency-weighted overlap with synovial clonotypes was computed over 200 sample sizes, 200 draws without replacement each, and reported at the smaller sample's size. TCRdb provides this immuneACCESS table in a form limited to in-frame rearrangements. Some clones are lacking; in checked studies, under half of them reflect an unresolved V gene, and why the rest are absent is not known. V and J calls and clone size are given by that table; D and trimming were obtained from the DNA. The sample profile shows about 30,000 clones; 93% of them were found once. The top ten clonotypes cover about 3% of the sample.

This record comes from a study of circulating and synovial CD4+ cells in juvenile arthritis (dated by TCRdb to between 2012 and 2015). Turning to the overall study: TCRbeta CDR3 repertoires of circulating HLA-DR+ CD4 T cells, bulk blood CD4 T cells and synovial CD4 T cells were compared within each patient. Repertoire sequencing aimed to confirm that a circulating synovial-like CD4 T cell subset was enriched in synovial clonotypes. The full study reports these points: Circulating pathogenic-like lymphocytes clustered together with synovial T cells and shared a substantially larger fraction of CDR3 sequences with synovium than bulk blood did. No difference between circulating pathogenic-like lymphocytes and bulk blood T cells was detected by traditional Vbeta family usage analysis. Because T cell genome counts differed by at least an order of magnitude between CPL and bulk blood CD4 samples, sample-size effects were addressed. Because overlap with synovium was found to increase with sequencing depth, the full repertoire overlap was likely underestimated by the measured shared-clonotype fractions. Synovial and circulating pathogenic-like lymphocyte repertoires were less diverse than bulk blood CD4 repertoires, with some CPL samples as oligoclonal as synovium.

At the junction V is shortened by 1 base and J by 3 bases; bases outside the gene matches: 8. The CDR3 has 17 amino acids, counting the end cysteine and phenylalanine. The CDR3 DNA has 51 bases and is translated from base 1. The germline V gene supplies CDR1 MGHRA and CDR2 YSYEKL. The sequenced samples came from patients who had active juvenile idiopathic arthritis. Sorting was carried out immediately after cells were thawed, and dead cells were excluded with Live/Dead Fixable Near-IR Stain. Sequenced input: CD4+ T cells from blood. This receptor was taken from a human donor with juvenile idiopathic arthritis. The rearrangement joined TRBV4-1 to TRBJ2-7, with 11 central nucleotides matching TRBD2. The CDR3 here reads CASSQGATSGKNYEQYF. The bases are TGCGCCAGCAGCCAAGGCGCGACTAGCGGGAAGAACTACGAGCAGTACTTC.